The present entry profiles one T cell receptor beta chain with its context. Its antigen is currently unknown. Trimming removed 1 base at V and 2 bases at J, with 13 bases between. CDR1 and CDR2 from the germline V gene are SGDLS and YYNGEE. This CDR3 region has 16 residues. The data were obtained in a study of T cells after yellow fever vaccination. General study findings and limits: A faster peak, day 5 versus 15, was reached by the weaker secondary response.

TCRdb processed the 5' RACE reads anew with MiXCR; each CDR3 protein has one entry. The table has 450,000 to 600,000 distinct CDR3 sequences, approximately 13% seen once; the top ten hold about 14%. This chain links TRBV9 with TRBJ2-1; possibly TRBD1 or TRBD2 for D (6 bases each). The starting material was PBMCs, obtained on the day of the yellow fever booster vaccination. The receptor was isolated from a man aged 30 to 39 who received the YFV17D yellow fever vaccine. The DNA of the CDR3 is TGTGCCAGCAGCGTAAGGGGGGAGCCTACCTACAATGAGCAGTTCTTC. Translated, it gives CASSVRGEPTYNEQFF.